These 26 T cell receptor beta chains came from one sample sequenced in a study of a mutant IDH1 vaccine in newly diagnosed glioma. The sample's time point: baseline, week 1 (first vaccination visit). Treatment: pre-vaccination baseline after standard-of-care therapy. Clones were read by immunoSEQ multiplex PCR, and TCRdb kept only the in-frame ones, dropping some. The sample includes over 75,000 clones, roughly 89% of them seen just once. The specimen was PBMCs, collected from a glioma patient treated with radiotherapy, temozolomide or both. These receptors came from a woman aged 50 to 60 with glioma.

The V call is TRBV5-6, the J call TRBJ2-1, with D possibly being TRBD1 (6 bases). The CDR3 is 14 residues long. Germline V lookup: CDR1 SGHDT, CDR2 YYEEEE. The V and J ends lost 3 bases and 9 bases respectively, with 16 bases between them. As DNA, the CDR3 is TGTGCCAGCAGCTGGGGGCAGGGTGGCAGTGAGCAGTTCTTC. Its translation is CASSWGQGGSEQFF.

The V and J genes are TRBV5-1 and TRBJ1-5; D is perhaps TRBD1 (5 bases). This CDR3 spans 13 amino acids. The V and J ends lost 4 bases and 3 bases respectively, with 8 bases between them. Germline CDR1 is SGHRS and CDR2 is YFSETQ. Written as DNA, the CDR3 is TGCGCCAGCAGCAAGGGACCCAATCAGCCCCAGCATTTT. Translated, it gives CASSKGPNQPQHF.

V usage is TRBV19 and J usage is TRBJ1-2; 10 bases are a match to TRBD1. V gave up 4 bases and J gave up 4 bases; unmatched junction bases: 6. Germline CDR1 and CDR2: LNHDA and SQIVND (reference sequence). This CDR3 has 15 amino acids. Here the CDR3 DNA reads TGTGCCAGTAGTAAAGGGACAGGGGACGTCTATGGCTACACCTTC. Protein: CASSKGTGDVYGYTF.

The chain carries TRBV28 and TRBJ2-6; D is perhaps TRBD1 or TRBD2 (5 bases each). The CDR3 spans 19 residues. In germline, CDR1 is MDHEN, CDR2 SYDVKM. Trimming removed 3 bases from V and 2 bases from J, with 20 bases in between. Here the CDR3 reads CASSFSPGRWNPGANVLTF. CDR3 sequence (DNA): TGTGCCAGCAGTTTCTCCCCGGGACGGTGGAACCCTGGGGCCAACGTCCTGACTTTC.

The V call is TRBV28, the J call TRBJ1-1, with 8 bases aligning to TRBD1. V was pared by 11 bases and J by 11 bases, with 16 bases of the junction left unmatched. The CDR3 covers 13 residues. Germline CDR1 and CDR2: MDHEN and SYDVKM. The CDR3 sequence is CASLDRAQNSAFF. The CDR3 DNA sequence: TGTGCCTCCCTGGACAGGGCCCAAAATTCGGCTTTCTTT.

The rearrangement uses TRBV15 and TRBJ2-3, with D possibly TRBD1 on 5 matching bases. The V end lost 2 bases, the J end lost 10 bases, and 13 bases lay between the germline ends. This CDR3 spans 13 amino acids. The germline V gene encodes CDR1 LNHNV and CDR2 YYDKDF (reference sequence). The CDR3 reads CATSRQGPLAQYF. The CDR3 region has the DNA TGTGCCACCAGCAGACAGGGTCCCTTGGCGCAGTATTTT.

Here the CDR3 DNA reads TGTGCCACAAAGCCGGGACAGGGGGCTCAGAGGACTAATGAAAAACTGTTTTTT. This sequence encodes CATKPGQGAQRTNEKLFF. The chain combines TRBV10-3 with TRBJ1-4; 12 bases are a match to TRBD1. CDR3 length equals 18 residues. Per the germline V gene, CDR1 is ENHRY and CDR2 is SYGVKD. V lost 10 bases to trimming and J lost 2 bases; unmatched junction nucleotides: 14.

This clone was detected only a few times. The chain employs TRBV7-9 and TRBJ1-1, with TRBD1 as a possible D gene (6 bases). This CDR3 is 17 amino acids long. V lost 6 bases to trimming and J lost 3 bases, with 23 bases between them. The V gene's germline CDR1 is SEHNR and CDR2 FQNEAQ (reference sequence). CDR3 sequence (DNA): TGTGCCAGCAGATACTTCAGGGGAGACTGGGAGGACACTGAAGCTTTCTTT. Its translation: CASRYFRGDWEDTEAFF. The variable domain in full, with the rest retrieved from reference TRBV7-9 and TRBJ1-1, is DTGVSQNPRHKITKRGQNVTFRCDPISEHNRLYWYRQTLGQGPEFLTYFQNEAQLEKSRLLSDRFSAERPKGSFSTLEIQRTEQGDSAMYLCASRYFRGDWEDTEAFFGQGTRLTVV.

The chain carries TRBV27 and TRBJ2-7; 8 bases agree with TRBD1. V lost 0 bases, J lost 6 bases, and 7 bases stayed unmatched. CDR1 and CDR2 from the germline V gene are MNHEY and SMNVEV (reference sequence). The CDR3 is 15 amino acids. The CDR3 loop reads CASSLSTGTGSEQYF. DNA of the CDR3: TGTGCCAGCAGTTTATCGACCGGGACAGGCTCCGAGCAGTACTTC.

The chain employs TRBV7-3 and TRBJ2-1, with 8 bases identical to TRBD2. Germline-derived CDR1 and CDR2 are SGHTA and FQGTGA. The CDR3 totals 15 residues. V lost 5 bases and J lost 0; bases outside the gene matches: 3. The CDR3 loop reads CASSLSGSSYNEQFF. In DNA, the CDR3 is TGTGCCAGCAGCCTCAGCGGGAGCTCCTACAATGAGCAGTTCTTC.

CDR3 in DNA: TGTGCCAGCTCACCGGGCGCCACGAGCACAGATACGCAGTATTTT. As protein: CASSPGATSTDTQYF. The rearrangement links TRBV18 to TRBJ2-3; D is undetermined. Germline V lookup: CDR1 KGHSH, CDR2 LQKENI. The germline V and J ends were trimmed by 3 bases and 0 bases, with 10 bases remaining between them. There are 15 residues in the CDR3.

Here the CDR3 reads CASNPGGDYGYTF. Here the CDR3 DNA reads TGTGCCAGCAACCCAGGGGGCGACTATGGCTACACCTTC. The chain links TRBV6-1 to TRBJ1-2, with 8 positions matching TRBD1. The germline gives CDR1 MNHNS, CDR2 SASEGT. This CDR3 spans 13 amino acids. The V and J ends lost 7 bases and 3 bases, in that order; junction bases with no gene match: 4.

This clone appeared once. This chain uses TRBV5-1 with TRBJ2-7; TRBD2 aligns across 9 bases. The CDR3 runs to 16 residues. With 4 bases clipped from V and 1 base from J, the junction kept 9 bases outside the gene matches. Germline V gene lookup returns CDR1 SGHRS and CDR2 YFSETQ. CDR3 region: CASSTTSGYKSYEQYF. The CDR3 DNA reads as TGCGCCAGCAGCACAACTAGCGGGTACAAGTCCTACGAGCAGTACTTC.

This clone has just a few counts. This chain connects TRBV9 to TRBJ2-7, with D tentatively TRBD1 or TRBD2 (7 bases each). The V gene's germline CDR1 is SGDLS and CDR2 YYNGEE. This CDR3 has 12 residues. V dropped 7 bases and J dropped 6 bases, with 14 bases sitting between them. This CDR3 reads CASGGEGAEQYF. The CDR3 DNA follows: TGTGCCAGCGGAGGGGAGGGGGCCGAGCAGTACTTC.

The sample holds one count of this clone. The gene calls are TRBV5-6 and TRBJ2-3; D gene uncertain. The CDR3 has 12 residues. Between the trimmed V and J ends, which lost 3 bases and 6 bases, there was a span of 8 bases. Germline V gene sequence: CDR1 SGHDT, CDR2 YYEEEE. The CDR3 loop reads CASSSRPDTQYF. CDR3 bases: TGTGCCAGCAGCTCCCGCCCGGATACGCAGTATTTT.

The J gene is TRBJ2-1, the V gene TRBV7-3, with D perhaps TRBD1 or TRBD2 (5 bases each). The CDR3 extends over 15 amino acids. Trimming removed 2 bases from V and 8 bases from J, with 16 bases in between. Germline assignment: CDR1 SGHTA and CDR2 FQGTGA. Here the CDR3 reads CASSLSPDRGDEQFF. Written as DNA, the CDR3 is TGTGCCAGCAGCTTATCCCCCGACCGAGGGGATGAGCAGTTCTTC.

The chain has TRBV19 and TRBJ1-6; a possible D gene is TRBD1 (5 bases). Trimming removed 1 base from V and 14 bases from J, with 9 bases in between. CDR1 LNHDA and CDR2 SQIVND come from the germline V gene (reference sequence). The CDR3 is 12 residues long. CDR3 nucleotides: TGTGCCAGTAGTATAGGGGACGCATCCCTCCACTTT. Amino acids: CASSIGDASLHF.

This clone showed up just a few times. The V gene is TRBV2, the J gene TRBJ1-6; TRBD1 agrees at 7 bases. V dropped 1 base and J dropped 14; count of bases not matched to a gene: 11. This CDR3 contains 15 residues. The germline V gene has CDR1 SNHLY and CDR2 FYNNEI. The CDR3 DNA sequence: TGTGCCAGCAGTGAAGATGGGACAGCCGATCCGACCCTCCACTTT. It is translated as CASSEDGTADPTLHF.

The chain joins TRBV5-1 to TRBJ2-3, with a possible D match to TRBD1 (5 bases). This CDR3 has 15 residues. Per the germline V gene, CDR1 is SGHRS and CDR2 is YFSETQ. V gave up 8 bases and J gave up 0 bases, with 16 bases separating them. CDR3 coding DNA: TGCGCCAGTAAACGACAGAGTCTAAGCACAGATACGCAGTATTTT. Its protein is CASKRQSLSTDTQYF.

The rearrangement uses TRBV5-1 and TRBJ2-7, with TRBD1 as a possible D gene (5 bases). Trimming took off 0 bases at V and 5 bases at J, with 9 bases between the two ends. Germline CDR1 SGHRS, CDR2 YFSETQ. The CDR3 has 13 residues. The DNA of the CDR3 is TGCGCCAGCAGCTTGGGACAGAGCAACGAGCAGTACTTC. Its translation: CASSLGQSNEQYF.

This sequence joins TRBV9 and TRBJ1-5, with a tentative D call TRBD1 (6 bases). CDR3 size: 18 residues. Germline values: CDR1 SGDLS, CDR2 YYNGEE. The V end was cut by 0 bases, the J end by 3 bases, with 19 bases between. The CDR3 spells CASSVAPSHGQLNQPQHF. The CDR3 DNA follows: TGTGCCAGCAGCGTAGCCCCTAGCCACGGACAGCTCAATCAGCCCCAGCATTTT.

This chain links TRBV10-3 with TRBJ2-3, with TRBD2 identical over 8 bases. Germline V gene data show CDR1 as ENHRY and CDR2 as SYGVKD. The junction had 8 bases not matched to a gene; V was cut back by 3 bases and J by 3 bases. The CDR3 loop spans 16 amino acids. CDR3 loop: CAISDSTSGETDTQYF. The CDR3 DNA reads as TGTGCCATCAGTGATAGTACTAGCGGCGAGACAGATACGCAGTATTTT.

The chain employs TRBV28 and TRBJ2-7, with 8 bases identical to TRBD1. CDR3 length: 14 residues. Germline trimming cut 6 bases from V and 0 bases from J; bases unmatched to any gene: 4. Germline CDR1 and CDR2: MDHEN and SYDVKM. Here the CDR3 reads CASSPDRVSYEQYF. CDR3 bases: TGTGCCAGCAGCCCGGACAGGGTCTCCTACGAGCAGTACTTC.

As for this clone: At one end the junction does not follow the germline gene, possibly because of a read error. The chain joins TRBV7-9 to TRBJ1-4; 7 positions agree with TRBD1. Germline values: CDR1 SEHNR, CDR2 FQNEAQ (reference sequence). The CDR3 runs 16 residues. CDR3 DNA sequence: TGTGCCAGCAACTTAGCTATTACAGGGGATAATGAAAAACTGTTTTTT. This codes for CASNLAITGDNEKLFF. Full variable domain (rest looked up from reference TRBV7-9 and TRBJ1-4): DTGVSQNPRHKITKRGQNVTFRCDPISEHNRLYWYRQTLGQGPEFLTYFQNEAQLEKSRLLSDRFSAERPKGSFSTLEIQRTEQGDSAMYLCASNLAITGDNEKLFFGSGTQLSVL.

This CDR3 is CASSLVGWGQGVGKTQYF. DNA of the CDR3: TGTGCCAGCAGCTTAGTCGGCTGGGGACAGGGGGTAGGAAAGACCCAGTACTTC. J is TRBJ2-5 and V is TRBV11-2; 11 nucleotides align to TRBD1. Looked up from germline, CDR1 is SGHAT and CDR2 is FQNNGV. The CDR3 has 18 amino acids. The V segment lost 1 base and the J segment 6 bases; nucleotides outside the gene matches: 13.

The rearrangement links TRBV30 to TRBJ2-7; no reliable D call. The V gene's germline CDR1 is GTSNPN and CDR2 SVGIG (reference sequence). This CDR3 spans 9 amino acids. Trimming took 4 bases from V and 10 from J, leaving 8 bases between them. The CDR3 bases are TGTGCCTGGACTGCCCTCCAGTACTTC. Translation gives CAWTALQYF.